This T cell receptor (beta chain) comes out of a study of Ad26.COV2.S vaccination and SARS-CoV-2 variants. Germline V gives CDR1 MNHEY, CDR2 SMNVEV (reference sequence). The CDR3 covers 16 residues. J gave up 3 bases and V 6 bases, and 4 bases lay outside the gene matches. The sample's treatment: around 19 received Ad26.COV2.S at low or high dose, single or two shots; about 5 received placebo; per-sample allocation not given. Collection of samples fell on day 63 after the first vaccine or placebo injection. Method: immunoSEQ multiplex PCR; TCRdb's copy keeps in-frame clones and lacks some. The sample has roughly 380,000 clones; about nine tenths are singletons.

The chain joins TRBV27 to TRBJ2-1; 14 nucleotides match TRBD2. The receptor was derived from a person aged 18 to 59 who received the Ad26.COV2.S COVID-19 vaccine or a placebo. Sequences were derived from peripheral blood, sampled in a trial of Ad26.COV2.S vaccine versus placebo. CDR3 in DNA: TGTGCCAGCAGCCGACTAGCGGGGGGGGTCTACAATGAGCAGTTCTTC. It translates to CASSRLAGGVYNEQFF.